This entry lists 6 T cell receptor beta chains sequenced from one sample in a study of T cell repertoires in cytomegalovirus infection. The antigens these receptors bind are not known. MiXCR was run by TCRdb on the reads, yielding one entry per CDR3 protein. This sample yields about 330,000 distinct CDR3 sequences, of which roughly 36% are seen a single time; approximately 15% belongs to the top ten. The source material was cultured PBMCs, sampled from culture after CMV antigen stimulation. The source is a human donor in good health (CMV status not recorded). Some clones in this sample may be carry-over from other donors' samples.

V and J are TRBV7-2 and TRBJ1-1, with 7 nucleotides matching TRBD1. J was trimmed by 5 bases and V by 5 bases; bases with no gene match: 5. The CDR3 runs 13 residues. The V gene's germline CDR1 is SGHTA and CDR2 FQGNSA. This CDR3 is CASSADRVTEAFF. CDR3 in DNA: TGTGCCAGCAGCGCCGACAGGGTTACTGAAGCTTTCTTT.

In this sample, this clonotype turned up a few times. This rearrangement joins TRBV6-5 to TRBJ2-3; 10 bases are shared with TRBD2. The CDR3 contains 15 residues. V was clipped by 4 bases and J by 2 bases; unmatched bases: 3. From germline, CDR1 is MNHEY and CDR2 SVGAGI. CDR3 bases: TGTGCCAGCAGTTTCCTAGCGGGGGTCACAGATACGCAGTATTTT. It encodes CASSFLAGVTDTQYF.

This clonotype appeared many times. The chain joins TRBV7-9 to TRBJ1-2, with a possible D match to TRBD1 (5 bases). Trimming cost V 3 bases and J 4 bases, with 15 bases left between them. The germline V gene encodes CDR1 SEHNR and CDR2 FQNEAQ (reference sequence). CDR3 size: 15 residues. CDR3 sequence: CASSLDQGSRYGYTF. The CDR3 nucleotides are TGTGCCAGCAGCTTGGATCAGGGAAGCCGCTATGGCTACACCTTC. Supplemented by reference TRBV7-9 and TRBJ1-2, the full variable domain reads DTGVSQNPRHKITKRGQNVTFRCDPISEHNRLYWYRQTLGQGPEFLTYFQNEAQLEKSRLLSDRFSAERPKGSFSTLEIQRTEQGDSAMYLCASSLDQGSRYGYTFGSGTRLTVV.

The chain couples TRBV4-1 to TRBJ2-1; D possibly corresponds to TRBD2 (6 bases). The CDR3 has 16 residues. V lost 0 bases, J lost 7 bases, and 16 bases lay in between. Germline loops: CDR1 MGHRA, CDR2 YSYEKL. Written as DNA, the CDR3 is TGCGCCAGCAGCCAAGATCTAACGGGAGTGTCTAATGAGCAGTTCTTC. This translates into CASSQDLTGVSNEQFF.

V usage is TRBV12-3 or TRBV12-4 and J usage is TRBJ1-3, with D maybe TRBD1 (5 bases). The length of the CDR3 is 17 residues. Trimming removed 3 bases at V and 1 base at J, with 16 bases between. Written as DNA, the CDR3 is TGTGCCAGCAGTTTCGGAGGAGCGGGGGGATCTGGAAACACCATATATTTT. Amino acids: CASSFGGAGGSGNTIYF.

The genes are TRBV19 and TRBJ1-2, with no clear D. The CDR3 runs to 14 residues. V shed 5 bases and J shed 4 bases, with 14 bases lying between them. In germline, CDR1 is LNHDA, CDR2 SQIVND (reference sequence). DNA of the CDR3: TGTGCCAGTAGTCCACCCGGCACCCGCTATGGCTACACCTTC. It yields the protein CASSPPGTRYGYTF.